What follows are 22 T cell receptor beta chains derived from one specimen sequenced in a study of Tregs in tolerant kidney transplant recipients. Clones were read by immunoSEQ multiplex PCR, and TCRdb kept only the in-frame ones, dropping some. The sample includes around 50,000 clones, approximately 91% seen only once; the top ten take roughly 15%. Related graft donors supplied nonmyeloablative bone marrow transplants, and mixed chimerism was transient. Sample: CD8+ T cells from blood (PBMCs), taken 24 months after the transplant. Receptors originate from a human patient who received a combined kidney and bone marrow transplant. These T cells may partly come from the graft donor.

This chain connects TRBV28 to TRBJ2-3, with D perhaps matching TRBD2 (7 bases). CDR3 size: 19 residues. Germline V CDR1 and CDR2: MDHEN, SYDVKM. The V and J ends lost 3 bases and 2 bases respectively, with 24 bases between them. CDR3 nucleotides: TGTGCCAGCAGTTTCCCAAGAAACGGGGGGCTAGGGTTCACAGATACGCAGTATTTT. Its translation is CASSFPRNGGLGFTDTQYF.

The chain employs TRBV13 and TRBJ1-2; 9 bases fit TRBD1. This CDR3 spans 14 amino acids. The V gene's germline CDR1 is PRHDT and CDR2 FYEKMQ (reference sequence). Germline trimming cut 5 bases from V and 7 bases from J; bases unmatched to any gene: 8. This chain's CDR3 is CASSHTGGYVGYTF. The CDR3 DNA is TGTGCCAGCAGCCATACAGGGGGCTACGTTGGCTACACCTTC. Full variable domain (missing parts from reference TRBV13 and TRBJ1-2): AAGVIQSPRHLIKEKRETATLKCYPIPRHDTVYWYQQGPGQDPQFLISFYEKMQSDKGSIPDRFSAQQFSDYHSELNMSSLELGDSALYFCASSHTGGYVGYTFGSGTRLTVV.

The CDR3 is CASSWTGVTGELFF. CDR3 nucleotides: TGTGCCAGCAGCTGGACAGGGGTCACCGGGGAGCTGTTTTTT. J is TRBJ2-2 and V is TRBV7-8; 9 bases are a match to TRBD1. With 4 bases clipped from V and 4 bases from J, the junction kept 1 base outside the gene matches. Germline V CDR1 and CDR2: SGHVS, FQNEAQ. This CDR3 is 14 amino acids long.

The chain has TRBV27 and TRBJ1-2; 8 bases align to TRBD1. Germline loops: CDR1 MNHEY, CDR2 SMNVEV (reference sequence). V gave up 7 bases and J gave up 7 bases; unmatched junction bases: 8. CDR3 size: 13 residues. The CDR3 loop reads CASTRTGMSGYTF. CDR3 DNA: TGTGCCAGCACCCGGACAGGGATGAGTGGCTACACCTTC.

This chain connects TRBV25-1 to TRBJ1-2; 9 bases match TRBD1. Germline V gives CDR1 MGHDK, CDR2 SYGVNS. This CDR3 is 13 amino acids long. The CDR3 here is CAPPGQGGYGYTF. CDR3 DNA: TGTGCTCCTCCGGGACAGGGTGGCTATGGCTACACCTTC.

The chain carries TRBV27 and TRBJ2-7; perhaps TRBD1 as D (6 bases). There are 15 residues in the CDR3. The V gene's germline CDR1 is MNHEY and CDR2 SMNVEV (reference sequence). Trimming cost V 5 bases and J 0 bases, with 14 bases left between them. The CDR3 DNA sequence: TGTGCCAGCAGTCGAGGAACAGGGCTCTCCTACGAGCAGTACTTC. Translated, it gives CASSRGTGLSYEQYF.

V and J are TRBV7-2 and TRBJ2-2, with 10 bases identical to TRBD2. This CDR3 region has 17 residues. Germline loops: CDR1 SGHTA, CDR2 FQGNSA. The V segment lost 6 bases and the J segment 4 bases; nucleotides outside the gene matches: 11. CDR3 coding DNA: TGTGCCAGCAGTCAAACTTATAGCGGGAGGTTCACCGGGGAGCTGTTTTTT. Translating gives CASSQTYSGRFTGELFF.

The CDR3 here is CASSLGLATGETQYF. The DNA for the CDR3 is TGTGCCAGCAGCCTGGGACTAGCGACCGGCGAGACCCAGTACTTC. This chain links TRBV5-4 with TRBJ2-5, with 10 bases aligning to TRBD2. This CDR3 has 15 residues. In germline, CDR1 is SGHNT, CDR2 YYREEE (reference sequence). V trimming: 4 bases; J trimming: 5 bases; junction bases outside the gene matches: 8.

The rearrangement joins TRBV6-5 to TRBJ2-5; D is possibly TRBD2 (6 bases). V dropped 0 bases and J dropped 11 bases, with 10 bases sitting between them. Germline CDR1 is MNHEY and CDR2 is SVGAGI. The CDR3 sequence is 12 residues long. CDR3 DNA: TGTGCCAGCAGTTACTCGTGGGGGGAGCAGTACTTC. Residues: CASSYSWGEQYF.

J is TRBJ1-3 and V is TRBV7-9; D possibly corresponds to TRBD1 (6 bases). Germline CDR1 is SEHNR and CDR2 is FQNEAQ (reference sequence). Trimming removed 4 bases from V and 0 bases from J, with 16 bases in between. The CDR3 runs 17 residues. The CDR3 protein is CASSSNREFASGNTIYF. CDR3 nucleotide sequence: TGTGCCAGCAGCTCCAACAGGGAATTCGCCTCTGGAAACACCATATATTTT.

This clone was detected once. V gene TRBV2 combines with J gene TRBJ2-5; 10 bases are a match to TRBD2. The J call is doubtful: the DNA matches TRBJ2-7 better. Germline V gene data show CDR1 as SNHLY and CDR2 as FYNNEI. The CDR3 is 15 residues long. The CDR3 region has the DNA TGTGCCAGCAGTACACCGGGACTAGCGACCTACGAGCAGTACTTC. Translation: CASSTPGLATYEQYF.

The rearrangement links TRBV7-3 to TRBJ1-4; 7 bases fit TRBD1. Germline-derived CDR1 and CDR2 are SGHTA and FQGTGA. CDR3 length: 20 residues. The V segment lost 5 bases and the J segment 2 bases; nucleotides outside the gene matches: 20. The CDR3 nucleotides read TGTGCCAGCAGCCACGACGGGGACAGAGTAAGATTTGGGACTAATGAAAAACTGTTTTTT. This translates into CASSHDGDRVRFGTNEKLFF.

V usage is TRBV15 and J usage is TRBJ2-3; 13 bases line up with TRBD2. After removal of 5 bases from V and 6 bases from J, the junction contained 17 bases not matched to a gene. CDR1 is LNHNV, CDR2 YYDKDF, per germline (reference sequence). CDR3 length: 19 residues. The CDR3 sequence is CATSWPTSGLAGDVDTQYF. CDR3 sequence (DNA): TGTGCCACCAGCTGGCCCACTTCAGGACTAGCGGGAGATGTGGATACGCAGTATTTT.

This rearrangement joins TRBV9 to TRBJ2-3, with a possible D match to TRBD1 (6 bases). Trimming removed 0 bases at V and 0 bases at J, with 11 bases between. CDR1 SGDLS and CDR2 YYNGEE come from the germline V gene. The CDR3 sequence is 16 residues long. The CDR3 coding sequence is TGTGCCAGCAGCGTAGTGGGGGCATCTAGCACAGATACGCAGTATTTT. Translation: CASSVVGASSTDTQYF.

The chain couples TRBV7-2 to TRBJ2-3; 8 nucleotides match TRBD2. The trim removed 7 bases at V and 1 base at J, leaving 7 bases unmatched. The CDR3 has 15 amino acids. Germline values: CDR1 SGHTA, CDR2 FQGNSA. The CDR3 loop is CASTWVGGGTDTQYF. The CDR3 DNA reads TGTGCCAGCACCTGGGTCGGGGGGGGCACAGATACGCAGTATTTT.

The rearrangement uses TRBV5-4 and TRBJ1-3, with D possibly TRBD1 on 5 matching bases. The germline V and J ends were trimmed by 2 bases and 0 bases, with 12 bases remaining between them. This CDR3 is built from 16 residues. Germline V gene data show CDR1 as SGHNT and CDR2 as YYREEE (reference sequence). The CDR3 bases are TGTGCCAGCAGCTTCCAGGGTGAACTCTCTGGAAACACCATATATTTT. This gives the protein CASSFQGELSGNTIYF. The whole variable domain, filled in from reference TRBV5-4 and TRBJ1-3, reads ETGVTQSPTHLIKTRGQQVTLRCSSQSGHNTVSWYQQALGQGPQFIFQYYREEENGRGNFPPRFSGLQFPNYSSELNVNALELDDSALYLCASSFQGELSGNTIYFGEGSWLTVV.

The chain joins TRBV5-1 to TRBJ1-4, with D uncertain. This CDR3 is built from 15 residues. Germline V lookup: CDR1 SGHRS, CDR2 YFSETQ. V was cut by 0 bases and J by 8 bases, with 14 bases left in between. The chain's CDR3 is CASSLASAKIEKLFF. The CDR3 nucleotides read TGCGCCAGCAGCTTGGCCTCTGCTAAAATCGAAAAACTGTTTTTT.

This chain joins TRBV7-9 and TRBJ1-1; 7 bases agree with TRBD1. The CDR3 extends over 15 amino acids. Germline V gene sequence: CDR1 SEHNR, CDR2 FQNEAQ (reference sequence). Trimming removed 4 bases from V and 2 bases from J; junction bases left unmatched: 7. CDR3 amino acids: CASSSPRQGNTEAFF. CDR3 sequence (DNA): TGTGCCAGCAGCTCTCCGCGACAGGGAAACACTGAAGCTTTCTTT.

This chain uses TRBV13 with TRBJ1-1, with D possibly TRBD1 on 5 matching bases. The germline V gene encodes CDR1 PRHDT and CDR2 FYEKMQ (reference sequence). With 0 bases removed from V and 6 bases from J, the gap between germline ends came to 8 bases. The CDR3 covers 13 residues. The CDR3 nucleotides read TGTGCCAGCAGCTTAGGGCAGGGCTCTGAAGCTTTCTTT. Its translation is CASSLGQGSEAFF. The full variable domain, its missing parts supplied by reference TRBV13 and TRBJ1-1, is AAGVIQSPRHLIKEKRETATLKCYPIPRHDTVYWYQQGPGQDPQFLISFYEKMQSDKGSIPDRFSAQQFSDYHSELNMSSLELGDSALYFCASSLGQGSEAFFGQGTRLTVV.

CDR3 protein: CSVKRLDSYNEQFF. CDR3 DNA sequence: TGCAGCGTTAAACGTCTAGACTCCTACAATGAGCAGTTCTTC. The rearrangement joins TRBV29-1 to TRBJ2-1; D is uncertain. The CDR3 is made up of 14 amino acids. The germline V gene has CDR1 SQVTM and CDR2 ANQGSEA. The germline V and J ends were trimmed by 5 bases and 0 bases, with 11 bases remaining between them.

The V call is TRBV28, the J call TRBJ2-1, with D perhaps TRBD2 (5 bases). Germline CDR1 and CDR2: MDHEN and SYDVKM. V was shortened by 4 bases and J by 9 bases, with 19 bases between the two germline ends. CDR3 length equals 15 residues. CDR3 region: CASSSFGPGSIEQFF. The CDR3 DNA is TGTGCCAGCAGTTCCTTCGGACCGGGGTCGATTGAGCAGTTCTTC.

The chain has TRBV4-1 and TRBJ1-2; D is possibly TRBD1 (5 bases). This CDR3 contains 14 residues. Trimming took 1 base from V and 8 from J, leaving 14 bases between them. Germline CDR1 is MGHRA and CDR2 is YSYEKL. The CDR3 spells CASSQVGVIEGYTF. The CDR3 DNA reads TGCGCCAGCAGCCAAGTAGGGGTGATAGAAGGCTACACCTTC.